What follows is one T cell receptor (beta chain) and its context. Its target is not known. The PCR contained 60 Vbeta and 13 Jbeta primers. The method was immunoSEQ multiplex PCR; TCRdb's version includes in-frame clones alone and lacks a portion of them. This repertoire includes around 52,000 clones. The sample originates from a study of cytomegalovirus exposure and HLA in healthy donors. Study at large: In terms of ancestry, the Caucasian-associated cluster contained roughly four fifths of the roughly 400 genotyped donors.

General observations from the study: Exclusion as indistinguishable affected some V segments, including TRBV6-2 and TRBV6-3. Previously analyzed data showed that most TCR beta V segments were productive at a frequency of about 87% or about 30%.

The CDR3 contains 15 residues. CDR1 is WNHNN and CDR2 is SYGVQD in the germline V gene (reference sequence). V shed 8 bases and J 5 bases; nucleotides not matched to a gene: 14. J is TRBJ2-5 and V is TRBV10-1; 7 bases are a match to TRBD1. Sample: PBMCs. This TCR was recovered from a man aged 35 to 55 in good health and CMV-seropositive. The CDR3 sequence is CASRFPDRKGETQYF. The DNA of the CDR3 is TGCGCCAGCCGCTTTCCGGACAGGAAAGGGGAGACCCAGTACTTC.